Included here is one T cell receptor (beta chain) sequence, with context. The CDR3 totals 12 residues. V lost 2 bases and J lost 6, with 8 bases in between. Germline V gene lookup returns CDR1 MNHNY and CDR2 SVGAGI (reference sequence). Amplification used 60 Vbeta primers and 13 Jbeta primers. Only in-frame clones appear in the TCRdb table, and some are missing; sequencing was by immunoSEQ multiplex PCR. The sample includes approximately 150,000 clones, around 80% of them seen just once. The data are from a study of cytomegalovirus exposure and HLA in healthy donors. The rearrangement links TRBV6-6 to TRBJ2-7, with D perhaps TRBD2 (5 bases). Material: PBMCs. This receptor was obtained from a man aged 18 to 29 in good health and CMV-seropositive. DNA of the CDR3: TGTGCCAGCAGTTACCCGGGGTCCGAGCAGTACTTC. It encodes CASSYPGSEQYF.